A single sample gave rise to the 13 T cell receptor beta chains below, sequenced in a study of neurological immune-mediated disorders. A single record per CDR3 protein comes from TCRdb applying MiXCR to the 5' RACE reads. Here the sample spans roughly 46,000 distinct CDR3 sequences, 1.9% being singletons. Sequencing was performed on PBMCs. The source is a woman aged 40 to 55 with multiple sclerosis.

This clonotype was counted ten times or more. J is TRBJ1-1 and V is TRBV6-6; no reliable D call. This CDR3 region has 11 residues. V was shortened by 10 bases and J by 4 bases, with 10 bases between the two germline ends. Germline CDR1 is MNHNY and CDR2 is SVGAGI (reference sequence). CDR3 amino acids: CATVPSTEAFF. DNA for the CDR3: TGTGCCACGGTCCCCAGCACTGAAGCTTTCTTT.

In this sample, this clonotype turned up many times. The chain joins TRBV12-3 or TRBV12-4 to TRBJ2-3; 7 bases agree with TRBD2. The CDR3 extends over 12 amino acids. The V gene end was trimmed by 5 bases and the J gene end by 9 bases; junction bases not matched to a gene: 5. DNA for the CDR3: TGTGCCAGCAGTCTAACGGGGGGAACGCAGTATTTT. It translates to CASSLTGGTQYF.

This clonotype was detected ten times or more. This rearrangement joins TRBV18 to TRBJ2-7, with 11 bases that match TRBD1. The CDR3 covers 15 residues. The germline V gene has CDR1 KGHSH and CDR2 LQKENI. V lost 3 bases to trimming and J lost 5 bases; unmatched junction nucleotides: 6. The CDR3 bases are TGTGCCAGCTCACCCGGGACAGGGGGACGAGACGAGCAGTACTTC. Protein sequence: CASSPGTGGRDEQYF.

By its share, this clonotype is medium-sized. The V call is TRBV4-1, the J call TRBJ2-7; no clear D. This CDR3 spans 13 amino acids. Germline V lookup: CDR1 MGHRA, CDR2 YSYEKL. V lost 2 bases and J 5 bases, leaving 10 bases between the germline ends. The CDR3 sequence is CASSQTIPNEQYF. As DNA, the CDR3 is TGCGCCAGCAGCCAAACCATACCTAACGAGCAGTACTTC.

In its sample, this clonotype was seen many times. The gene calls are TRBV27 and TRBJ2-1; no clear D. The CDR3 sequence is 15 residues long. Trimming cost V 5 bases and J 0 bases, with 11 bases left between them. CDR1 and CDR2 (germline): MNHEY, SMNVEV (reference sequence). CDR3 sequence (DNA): TGTGCCAGCAGTCCGTTTGGAAGCTCCTACAATGAGCAGTTCTTC. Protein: CASSPFGSSYNEQFF.

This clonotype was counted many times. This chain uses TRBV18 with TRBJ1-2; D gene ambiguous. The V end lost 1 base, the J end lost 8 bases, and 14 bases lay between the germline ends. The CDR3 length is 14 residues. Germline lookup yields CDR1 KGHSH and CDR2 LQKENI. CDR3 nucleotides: TGTGCCAGCTCACCACAAACACTCAGGTCGGGCTACACCTTC. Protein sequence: CASSPQTLRSGYTF.

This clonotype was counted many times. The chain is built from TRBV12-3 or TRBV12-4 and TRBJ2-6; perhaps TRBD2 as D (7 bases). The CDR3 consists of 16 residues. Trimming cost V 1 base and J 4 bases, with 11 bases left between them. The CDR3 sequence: CASSLGGGYGANVLTF. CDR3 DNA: TGTGCCAGCAGTTTAGGCGGGGGCTACGGGGCCAACGTCCTGACTTTC.

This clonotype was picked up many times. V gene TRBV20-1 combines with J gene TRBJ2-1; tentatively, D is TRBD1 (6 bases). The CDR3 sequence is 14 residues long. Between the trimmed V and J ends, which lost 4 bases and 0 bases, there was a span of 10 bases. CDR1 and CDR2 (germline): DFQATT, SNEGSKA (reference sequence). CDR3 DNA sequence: TGCAGTGCTATGGACAGTTTCTCCTACAATGAGCAGTTCTTC. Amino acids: CSAMDSFSYNEQFF.

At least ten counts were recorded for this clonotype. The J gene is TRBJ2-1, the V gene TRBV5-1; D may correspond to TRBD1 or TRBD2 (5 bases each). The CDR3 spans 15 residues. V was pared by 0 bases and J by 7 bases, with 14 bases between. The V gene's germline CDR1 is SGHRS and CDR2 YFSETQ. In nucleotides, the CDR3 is TGCGCCAGCAGCTTGGCCGTGGCGAGGGGTAATGAGCAGTTCTTC. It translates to CASSLAVARGNEQFF.

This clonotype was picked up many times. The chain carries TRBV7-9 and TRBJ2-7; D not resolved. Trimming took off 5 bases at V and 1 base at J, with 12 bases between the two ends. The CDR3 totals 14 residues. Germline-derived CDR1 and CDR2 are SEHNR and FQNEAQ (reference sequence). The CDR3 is CASSASGLSYEQYF. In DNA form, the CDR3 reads TGTGCCAGCAGCGCCTCAGGCCTATCCTACGAGCAGTACTTC.

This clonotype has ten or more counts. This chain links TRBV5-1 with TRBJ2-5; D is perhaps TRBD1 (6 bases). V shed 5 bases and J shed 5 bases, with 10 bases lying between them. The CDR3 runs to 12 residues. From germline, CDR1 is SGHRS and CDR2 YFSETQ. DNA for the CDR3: TGCGCCAGCAGTGTAAGGGGGGAGACCCAGTACTTC. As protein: CASSVRGETQYF. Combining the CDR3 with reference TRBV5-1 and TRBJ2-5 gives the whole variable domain KAGVTQTPRYLIKTRGQQVTLSCSPISGHRSVSWYQQTPGQGLQFLFEYFSETQRNKGNFPGRFSGRQFSNSRSEMNVSTLELGDSALYLCASSVRGETQYFGPGTRLLVL.

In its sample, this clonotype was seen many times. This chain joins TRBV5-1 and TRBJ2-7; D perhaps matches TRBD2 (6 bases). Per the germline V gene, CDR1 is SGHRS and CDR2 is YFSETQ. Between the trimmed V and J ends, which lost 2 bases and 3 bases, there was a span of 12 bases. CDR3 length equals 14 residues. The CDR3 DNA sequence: TGCGCCAGCAGCTTCGGGGGACCCGTCTACGAGCAGTACTTC. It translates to CASSFGGPVYEQYF.

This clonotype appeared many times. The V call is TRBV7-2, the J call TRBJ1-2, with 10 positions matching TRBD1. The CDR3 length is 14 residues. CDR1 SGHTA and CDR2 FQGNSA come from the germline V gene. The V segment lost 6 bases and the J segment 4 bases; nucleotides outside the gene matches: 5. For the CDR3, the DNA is TGTGCCAGCAGAACCGGGACAGGGGTCTATGGCTACACCTTC. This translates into CASRTGTGVYGYTF.